This T cell receptor beta chain emerged from a study of response to subunit inactivated influenza vaccine. One entry per CDR3 protein, called by TCRdb with MiXCR from the RT-PCR reads. Altogether about 780,000 distinct CDR3 sequences are present, approximately 17% being singletons, with the ten largest covering roughly a tenth. The study's findings and limits: Each seasonal flu vaccination may recruit only limited new T cells, authors suggested.

Germline CDR1 reads SQVTM; CDR2 reads ANQGSEA. The CDR3 sequence is 15 residues long. V shed 2 bases and J shed 0 bases, with 11 bases lying between them. This clonotype was found a few times. Its antigen is undetermined. The sample here was PBMCs from blood, taken about 5 days after vaccination. This chain connects TRBV29-1 to TRBJ2-1; no reliable D call. This TCR derives from a man aged 50 or older who received an inactivated influenza vaccine. CDR3 protein: CSVEKLRSSYNEQFF. The DNA of the CDR3 is TGCAGCGTTGAAAAGCTCCGAAGCTCCTACAATGAGCAGTTCTTC.